Included here is one TCR beta chain sequence, with context. The antigen remains unidentified. The data were taken from a study of beta chain features in type 1 diabetes. Germline assignment: CDR1 MGHDK and CDR2 SYGVNS. The V end was cut by 7 bases, the J end by 4 bases, with 10 bases between. CDR3 length: 13 residues. Expressed TCRB transcripts got sequenced, as all isolated RNA was reverse transcribed. Some clones are missing from TCRdb's copy, which holds only in-frame ones; the method was immunoSEQ multiplex PCR. The sample has a few hundred thousand clones; 14% are singletons. Whole-study findings and limits: Moderate but significant shortening of TCRB CDR3s was recorded in all four CD4+ subsets from Type 1 diabetes patients.

Sequencing used naive CD4+ T cells from blood. The J gene is TRBJ2-2, the V gene TRBV25-1, with TRBD1 as a possible D gene (5 bases). The TCR sequence derives from a man aged 30 to 39 with type 1 diabetes. The CDR3 DNA reads as TGTGCCAGCACCCATCAGGGCACCGGGGAGCTGTTTTTT. It specifies CASTHQGTGELFF.